The 3 T cell receptor beta chains reported below all come from one sample, sequenced in a study of cytomegalovirus exposure and HLA in healthy donors. PCR used 60 Vbeta primers and 13 Jbeta primers. The assay was immunoSEQ multiplex PCR, and TCRdb's table has in-frame clones only and misses some. The sample shows fewer than 200,000 clones, 79% of them seen only once. Sequenced sample: PBMCs. Receptors were obtained from a woman aged 35 to 49 in good health and CMV-seronegative.

The rearrangement joins TRBV6-5 to TRBJ2-5; possibly TRBD1 for D (5 bases). The J call is in doubt because the DNA end fits TRBJ2-7 better. In germline, CDR1 is MNHEY, CDR2 SVGAGI. CDR3 length: 14 residues. As DNA, the CDR3 is TGTGCCAGCAGTTACGAGGCAGGGTACGGCGAGCAGTACTTC. Translating it yields CASSYEAGYGEQYF.

V usage is TRBV15 and J usage is TRBJ2-5; 8 nucleotides agree with TRBD1. Per the germline V gene, CDR1 is LNHNV and CDR2 is YYDKDF (reference sequence). The J segment lost 5 bases and the V segment lost 4 bases, leaving 3 bases of the junction unmatched. CDR3 size: 13 residues. CDR3 amino acids: CATSNYRGETQYF. The CDR3 region has the DNA TGTGCCACCAGCAATTACAGGGGGGAGACCCAGTACTTC.

The gene calls are TRBV5-6 and TRBJ1-2; D not resolved. This CDR3 spans 12 amino acids. CDR1 SGHDT and CDR2 YYEEEE come from the germline V gene. V was trimmed by 4 bases and J by 6 bases, leaving 10 bases between them. Written as DNA, the CDR3 is TGTGCCAGCAGCCAAAGAGGGAATGGCTACACCTTC. It yields the protein CASSQRGNGYTF.